The rows below give T cell receptor beta chains drawn from one sample of a study of a mutant IDH1 vaccine in newly diagnosed glioma. TCRdb's table, derived via immunoSEQ multiplex PCR, lists solely in-frame clones and lacks some. In the table there are roughly 62,000 clones, 89% of which are singletons. What these receptors recognize is not known. Sequencing was performed on PBMCs, taken from a glioma patient whose treatment included an IDH1 peptide vaccine. The receptor source for this set is a man aged 35-49 years with glioma. CDR3s include the opening cysteine and the closing phenylalanine or tryptophan. The order of the fields is D gene, clone size, J gene, V gene, CDR3 protein, CDR3 DNA. D genes are given only for firm matches. Size values are once, few and many counts, or a class for expanded clones, and some rows have none.

NA,once,TRBJ2-3,TRBV27,CASSLDTRFGTQYF,TGTGCCAGCAGTTTAGATACTAGGTTCGGGACGCAGTATTTT
TRBD2,NA,TRBJ2-3,TRBV30,CAWSQERGYSTDTQYF,TGTGCCTGGAGTCAGGAGCGGGGGTATAGCACAGATACGCAGTATTTT
TRBD1,few,TRBJ1-1,TRBV18,CASSSTGVGEAFF,TGTGCCAGCTCATCGACAGGGGTTGGGGAAGCTTTCTTT
TRBD1,NA,TRBJ2-7,TRBV5-5,CASSYRPRDRTNYEQYF,TGTGCCAGCAGCTATCGCCCCCGGGACAGAACTAACTACGAGCAGTACTTC
NA,NA,TRBJ1-1,TRBV28,CASSAPGTRNTEAFF,TGTGCCAGCAGCGCACCCGGGACACGGAACACTGAAGCTTTCTTT
TRBD2,NA,TRBJ2-1,TRBV11-2,CASSYLAWGGTHNEQFF,TGTGCCAGCAGCTACCTAGCGTGGGGGGGGACTCACAATGAGCAGTTCTTC
TRBD2,NA,TRBJ2-1,TRBV7-9,CASSLEFASGRADEQFF,TGTGCCAGCAGCTTAGAGTTCGCTAGCGGGAGGGCCGATGAGCAGTTCTTC
TRBD1,NA,TRBJ1-5,TRBV7-9,CASSLETGLGGQPQHF,TGTGCCAGCAGCTTAGAGACAGGGCTTGGGGGTCAGCCCCAGCATTTT
TRBD2,NA,TRBJ2-5,TRBV5-1,CASSGLAGIGETQYF,TGCGCCAGCTCAGGACTAGCGGGAATTGGAGAGACCCAGTACTTC
NA,NA,TRBJ2-1,TRBV7-1,CASSQRTLVNEQFF,TGTGCCAGCAGCCAGAGGACTTTGGTAAACGAGCAGTTCTTC
TRBD1,NA,TRBJ1-1,TRBV6-5,CASRKDREDTEAFF,TGTGCCAGCAGGAAAGACAGGGAGGACACTGAAGCTTTCTTT
NA,NA,TRBJ2-1,TRBV29-1,CSVEEAGGLRDNEQFF,TGCAGCGTTGAGGAGGCAGGGGGGCTGCGGGACAATGAGCAGTTCTTC
NA,NA,TRBJ2-3,TRBV12-5,CASGFSGTDTQYF,TGTGCTAGTGGTTTCTCCGGGACCGATACGCAGTATTTT
NA,NA,TRBJ1-3,TRBV5-1,CASSLEATSGNTIYF,TGCGCCAGCAGCTTAGAGGCAACTTCTGGAAACACCATATATTTT
NA,NA,TRBJ1-1,TRBV28,CASSLFGRASGTEAFF,TGTGCCAGCAGTTTATTCGGACGGGCGTCGGGCACTGAAGCTTTCTTT
TRBD2,once,TRBJ2-5,TRBV7-2,CASSKAGTSGQETQYF,TGTGCCAGCAGCAAAGCCGGGACTAGCGGACAAGAGACCCAGTACTTC
NA,NA,TRBJ2-5,TRBV19,CASSIVVQETQYF,TGTGCCAGTAGTATAGTGGTACAAGAGACCCAGTACTTC
TRBD2,NA,TRBJ2-1,TRBV9,CASSVEPSGRVSYNEQFF,TGTGCCAGCAGCGTAGAGCCTAGCGGGAGAGTGTCCTACAATGAGCAGTTCTTC
TRBD1,NA,TRBJ1-6,TRBV19,CASSSGQSYNSPLHF,TGTGCCAGTAGTTCGGGACAGTCCTATAATTCACCCCTCCACTTT
NA,NA,TRBJ2-5,TRBV30,CAWKEGGGETQYF,TGTGCCTGGAAGGAGGGGGGAGGAGAGACCCAGTACTTC
NA,NA,TRBJ1-6,TRBV6-1,CASSQYSGANSPLHF,TGTGCCAGCAGTCAATATTCTGGGGCAAATTCACCCCTCCACTTT
TRBD2,NA,TRBJ2-3,TRBV6-1,CASATSGRFTDTQYF,TGTGCCAGCGCCACTAGCGGGAGGTTTACAGATACGCAGTATTTT
TRBD1,NA,TRBJ1-6,TRBV19,CASSMGDSYNSPLHF,TGTGCCAGTAGTATGGGGGACAGTTATAATTCACCCCTCCACTTT
NA,NA,TRBJ2-1,TRBV6-6,CASSPRGSVENEQFF,TGTGCCAGCAGTCCCAGGGGTTCTGTAGAGAATGAGCAGTTCTTC
NA,NA,TRBJ2-1,TRBV5-1,CASSFGTVGDNEQFF,TGCGCCAGCAGCTTCGGAACAGTCGGGGACAATGAGCAGTTCTTC
TRBD2,NA,TRBJ2-1,TRBV15,CATSLGYAGGSNEQFF,TGTGCCACCAGCTTAGGGTACGCGGGGGGATCCAATGAGCAGTTCTTC
TRBD1,NA,TRBJ1-2,TRBV19,CASSLPGQGDIYGYTF,TGTGCCAGTAGTTTGCCGGGACAGGGGGATATCTATGGCTACACCTTC
NA,NA,TRBJ2-3,TRBV11-2,CASSSFTDTQYF,TGTGCCAGCAGCTCCTTCACAGATACGCAGTATTTT